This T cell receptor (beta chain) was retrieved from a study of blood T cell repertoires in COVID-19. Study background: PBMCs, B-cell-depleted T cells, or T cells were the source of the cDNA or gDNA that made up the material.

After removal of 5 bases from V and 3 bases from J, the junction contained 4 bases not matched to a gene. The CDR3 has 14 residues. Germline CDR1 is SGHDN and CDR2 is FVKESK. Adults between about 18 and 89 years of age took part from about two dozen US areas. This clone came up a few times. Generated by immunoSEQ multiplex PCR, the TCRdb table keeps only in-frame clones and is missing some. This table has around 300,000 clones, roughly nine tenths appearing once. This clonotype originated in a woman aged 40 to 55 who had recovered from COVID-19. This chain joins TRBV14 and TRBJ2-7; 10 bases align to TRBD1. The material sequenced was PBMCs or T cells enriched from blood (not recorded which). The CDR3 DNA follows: TGTGCCAGCAGCTCTCGGACAGGGGGCTACGAGCAGTACTTC. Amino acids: CASSSRTGGYEQYF.